This entry features one TCR beta chain sequence. The antigen this receptor binds is unknown. Base qualities are missing; no much larger clone stands one base away. Trimming takes 0 bases off V and 5 bases off J; junction bases not matched to a gene: 3. The CDR3 contains 15 residues, cysteine and phenylalanine counted. Only the CDR3 DNA stays, 45 bases, in frame from base 1. The CDR1 and CDR2 encoded by the germline V gene are SGHNT and YENEEA. The sample is drawn from a study of blood T cell repertoires in COVID-19 (dated by TCRdb to the early 2020s). At the level of the whole study: Samples from collaborators originated in the United States, Italy and Spain and spanned both the acute and convalescent phases of COVID-19. The repertoires were made available in a free public database intended to serve as a resource for research on the immune response to SARS-CoV-2. Where available, HLA class I and class II types were taken from metadata supplied by the sample provider and were not determined by assay-based typing. The material from the prospective study consisted of cDNA or gDNA derived from T cells, B-cell-depleted T cells, or PBMCs. The samples were drawn from two sources: the first 160 participants of the ongoing ImmuneRACE study, and fewer than 1,500 subjects contributed by 6 global collaborators. Nearly every sample came with metadata listing a de-identified subject ID, COVID-19 status, age in years and sex. Subjects who had been exposed to COVID-19, were actively infected with it, or had recovered from it provided the deeply sampled blood TCRbeta repertoires that made up the dataset. Paper-wide results and their limitations: The amount of clinical and demographic metadata varied by source and participant and was provided uncurated.

TCRbeta CDR3 regions were amplified from genomic DNA by means of the immunoSEQ Assay, a bias-controlled multiplex PCR. Processing in the source paper ran as follows. The number of nucleated cells in each sample was estimated from the amplification of reference gene primers within the assay. Sequence reads were collapsed and filtered to measure the absolute abundance of every unique TCRbeta CDR3 rearrangement. Productive Simpson clonality was computed per sample as the square root of Simpson's diversity index over productive rearrangements. Entries here come from immuneACCESS through TCRdb and include only in-frame sequences with V and J called. Some clones fail to appear in such tables; in the studies checked, an unresolved V gene covers under half of the shortfall, and the cause of the remainder is unknown. That table is the source of V, J and clone size, and D and trimming were worked out from the DNA. In all, the sample holds a few hundred thousand clones, and approximately 88% of those were seen once. The ten largest clones represent about 9.8% of the sample.

In the prospective study, participants were roughly 18 to 100 years old, resided in fewer than 25 geographic areas of the United States, and were enrolled through a virtual design. To assign participants to cohorts, the prospective study relied on clinical history that participants themselves reported in a screening survey and a study questionnaire. For ImmuneRACE Cohort 3, a participant was defined as recovered based on two consecutive negative NP/OP PCR tests, clearance by a healthcare professional, or resolution of symptoms. In the prospective study, mobile phlebotomists collected whole blood, serum and a nasopharyngeal or oropharyngeal swab from each participant. Additional blood draws and questionnaires over an approximately 2-month period could optionally be provided by prospective study participants. Before DNA extraction, prospective study blood samples were shipped either frozen or at room temperature.

The chain couples TRBV11-3 to TRBJ2-7; 11 central bases correspond to TRBD1. Sequenced: PBMCs or T cells enriched from blood (not recorded which). The source is a young woman who had recovered from COVID-19. The CDR3 protein sequence reads: CASSLEGQGVNEQYF. In nucleotide form, the sequence is TGTGCCAGCAGCTTAGAGGGACAGGGGGTGAACGAGCAGTACTTC. Here the CDR3 is joined to the reference TRBV11-3 and TRBJ2-7 genes, and the full variable domain is: EAGVVQSPRYKIIEKKQPVAFWCNPISGHNTLYWYLQNLGQGPELLIRYENEEAVDDSQLPKDRFSAERLKGVDSTLKIQPAELGDSAVYLCASSLEGQGVNEQYFGPGTRLTVT.